This T cell receptor beta chain is drawn from a study of T cells after yellow fever vaccination (dated by TCRdb to the late 2010s). Broadly, across the study: The SMART-Seq v4 Ultra Low Input RNA kit was used to prepare libraries from fractions with low cell numbers. Two healthy male donors, one aged 18 to 29 and one aged 30 to 39 years, were included in the cohort. Bulk TCR alpha and beta repertoires were sequenced longitudinally to track T-cell clones before and after primary and booster YFV17D yellow fever vaccination. Blood was drawn at multiple timepoints before and after primary and secondary immunization, with bulk PBMC replicates and cell subsets isolated.

Study-wide findings and limitations: The secondary T-cell response was found to be weaker but faster than the primary response, with a peak reached on day 5 rather than on day 15. A small share of clonotypes was detected in both CD4 and CD8 compartments, with the overlap likely arising from convergent recombination. Computational filtering was required because FACS-sorted repertoires could contain abundant contaminating clonotypes from the bulk population. Most clones expanded after primary vaccination (about 95% of CD4 and roughly 88% of CD8) were re-detected after the booster, suggesting that broad memory maintenance occurred. The study included only a couple of donors, which limits how far the findings can be generalized.

The sample holds a few counts of this clonotype. This receptor's antigen is unknown. A read error may produce the germline difference seen at one junction end. TCR cDNA was synthesized by 5'RACE template switching, through which a universal primer site and unique molecular identifiers were introduced. Priming of cDNA synthesis was performed from both the TCR alpha and TCR beta constant segments. Two PCR steps were used to amplify libraries, with sample barcodes and sequencing adapters being added in the second step. Sequencing of the libraries was done on either Illumina HiSeq 2500 (2x100 bp) or NovaSeq (2x150 bp). As for how the authors treated the data: MIGEC handled demultiplexing of reads and collapsing into UMI consensus sequences, while MiXCR performed V(D)J alignment. Vaccine-responding clonotypes were identified with edgeR using replicate PBMC samples, with FDR below 0.01 and a log2 fold change above 5 up to day 15 being required. Bulk clonotypes were assigned CD4 or CD8 identity according to which sequenced CD4 or CD8 repertoire held them at higher abundance. The raw public reads went through TCRdb reprocessing: fastp at Q25, MiXCR clone calling, in-frame beta chains kept. Each CDR3 protein appears once, grouped with its most common genes and DNA. These V and J calls originate from TCRdb's pipeline instead of the authors' own analysis. The sample table records a few hundred thousand distinct CDR3 sequences; about 6.9% of these occur just once. The top ten hold 18% of the sample.

There are 11 amino acids in the CDR3, from cysteine to phenylalanine inclusive. Here the CDR3 DNA is all that survives: 33 bases in frame from base 1. Sample treatment or condition, as interpreted from the label and publication: live attenuated yellow fever vaccine strain. Two biological replicates of bulk PBMCs were collected at each blood-draw timepoint. A standard Ficoll-Paque protocol was used to isolate PBMCs from peripheral blood. TriZol was used to extract RNA from bulk PBMCs, from CD4 and CD8 fractions, and from dextramer-positive and dextramer-negative fractions. The sequencing used PBMCs, collected more than 35 days after the first yellow fever vaccination. The sequence came from a man younger than 30 who received the YFV17D yellow fever vaccine. The V and J segments used are TRBV12-3 or TRBV12-4 and TRBJ1-1; TRBD1 could be the D gene, as 6 bases match. Read as DNA, the sequence is TGTGCCAGCAGCGACGGGACACTCCACGGTTTT. It translates as CASSDGTLHGF.